The T cell receptor (beta chain) described here comes from a study of cytomegalovirus exposure and HLA in healthy donors. General observations from the study: A classifier reportedly called cytomegalovirus status with high sensitivity and specificity.

Primers included in the PCR were 60 Vbeta and 13 Jbeta primers. TCRdb's table, derived via immunoSEQ multiplex PCR, lists solely in-frame clones and lacks some. The profile shows 200,000 to 250,000 clones, approximately 90% of them singletons. In its sample, this clone was seen a few times. Its antigen is currently unknown. Germline V gene sequence: CDR1 MNHEY, CDR2 SVGAGI. Trimming removed 4 bases at V and 8 bases at J, with 9 bases between. The CDR3 length is 12 residues. Source material: PBMCs. The J gene is TRBJ2-1, the V gene TRBV6-5; perhaps TRBD2 as D (6 bases). The receptor was isolated from a woman aged 18-29 years in good health and CMV-seronegative. This chain's CDR3 is CASSWWGDEQFF. The DNA for the CDR3 is TGTGCCAGCAGTTGGTGGGGGGATGAGCAGTTCTTC.